These 16 T cell receptor beta chains originate from one sample sequenced in a study of response to subunit inactivated influenza vaccine. TCRdb re-called the RT-PCR reads through MiXCR, storing one row per CDR3 protein. The table has 710,000 or so distinct CDR3 sequences, 15% to 19% seen once. The sample was PBMCs from blood, taken 11 to 12 days after vaccination. These receptors all come from a man aged 45-65 years who received an inactivated influenza vaccine.

The genes are TRBV12-3 or TRBV12-4 and TRBJ2-7; 10 bases line up with TRBD2. The CDR3 is 15 residues long. The J segment lost 7 bases and the V segment lost 6 bases, leaving 12 bases of the junction unmatched. CDR3 protein: CASREKREGLWEQYF. CDR3 sequence (DNA): TGTGCCAGCAGGGAAAAGCGGGAGGGCCTATGGGAGCAGTACTTC.

V usage is TRBV9 and J usage is TRBJ2-3, with 11 bases fitting TRBD1. The CDR3 totals 17 residues. Trimming took 6 bases from V and 2 from J; bases not matched to a gene: 11. The V gene's germline CDR1 is SGDLS and CDR2 YYNGEE. CDR3 in DNA: TGTGCCAGCACCAAAGGACTTGGACAGGGGGCCACAGATACGCAGTATTTT. Its translation is CASTKGLGQGATDTQYF.

This clonotype was observed once. The chain carries TRBV6-1 and TRBJ2-6; weak D call: TRBD1 (5 bases). The CDR3 loop spans 14 amino acids. Per germline, CDR1 MNHNS and CDR2 SASEGT. V was trimmed by 7 bases and J by 0 bases, leaving 7 bases between them. The DNA of the CDR3 is TGTGCCAGCACCCAGGGCTCTGGGGCCAACGTCCTGACTTTC. Amino acid sequence: CASTQGSGANVLTF.

This chain links TRBV18 with TRBJ2-7; TRBD1 is a possible D gene (6 bases). CDR3 size: 14 residues. Looked up from germline, CDR1 is KGHSH and CDR2 is LQKENI. V was pared by 1 base and J by 2 bases, with 9 bases between. The CDR3 reads CASSPLRDTYEQYF. The CDR3 bases are TGTGCCAGCTCACCACTCCGGGACACCTACGAGCAGTACTTC.

The CDR3 here is CASRMGESTGELFF. The CDR3 region has the DNA TGTGCCAGCCGCATGGGGGAAAGCACCGGGGAGCTGTTTTTT. V gene TRBV7-9 combines with J gene TRBJ2-2; D tentatively reads TRBD1 or TRBD2 (5 bases each). V was pared by 8 bases and J by 4 bases, with 14 bases between. CDR1 is SEHNR, CDR2 FQNEAQ, per germline (reference sequence). The CDR3 loop spans 14 amino acids.

V and J are TRBV2 and TRBJ2-5; TRBD2 agrees at 16 bases. The germline V gene encodes CDR1 SNHLY and CDR2 FYNNEI. This CDR3 is built from 15 residues. The V segment lost 8 bases and the J segment 5 bases; nucleotides outside the gene matches: 5. CDR3 DNA: TGTGCCAGCGGGACTAGCGGGAGGGCCGAGGAGACCCAGTACTTC. Protein: CASGTSGRAEETQYF.

In nucleotides, the CDR3 is TGCAGTGCTATCCCGAGAGGCGGGAGTCGGAATACGCAGTATTTT. Residues: CSAIPRGGSRNTQYF. This chain links TRBV20-1 with TRBJ2-3; the match to TRBD2 covers 7 bases. The length of the CDR3 is 15 residues. Germline V gene data show CDR1 as DFQATT and CDR2 as SNEGSKA (reference sequence). V dropped 4 bases and J dropped 7; count of bases not matched to a gene: 14.

This clonotype has a handful of counts. The rearrangement links TRBV20-1 to TRBJ2-7, with D perhaps TRBD1 (6 bases). The CDR3 contains 14 residues. V lost 4 bases and J lost 0, with 13 bases in between. Germline V gene data show CDR1 as DFQATT and CDR2 as SNEGSKA (reference sequence). The CDR3 region is CSAMKGVSSYEQYF. CDR3 nucleotides: TGCAGTGCTATGAAGGGGGTGTCCTCCTACGAGCAGTACTTC.

This clonotype has ten or more counts. The CDR3 protein is CASSSTGGGYEQYF. The CDR3 DNA is TGCGCCAGCAGCTCTACAGGGGGCGGGTACGAGCAGTACTTC. The V gene is TRBV5-1, the J gene TRBJ2-7; 9 nucleotides line up with TRBD1. V dropped 3 bases and J dropped 4; count of bases not matched to a gene: 5. This CDR3 has 14 residues. The germline CDR1 and CDR2 sequences are SGHRS and YFSETQ.

This clonotype was found many times. V gene TRBV4-2 combines with J gene TRBJ2-7; TRBD1 matches 10 bases. With 4 bases clipped from V and 6 bases from J, the junction kept 6 bases outside the gene matches. Looked up from germline, CDR1 is LGHNA and CDR2 is YNFKEQ. CDR3 length: 14 amino acids. The CDR3 nucleotides read TGTGCCAGCAGCCGAGGGGGACAGGGGCTCGAGCAGTACTTC. Translation: CASSRGGQGLEQYF.

This clonotype turned up a few times. J is TRBJ2-5 and V is TRBV7-9; no reliable D call. Germline loops: CDR1 SEHNR, CDR2 FQNEAQ (reference sequence). CDR3 length equals 15 residues. V lost 1 base, J lost 0 bases, and 9 bases lay in between. The CDR3 DNA is TGTGCCAGCAGCTTAGTAGGGCAGGACCAAGAGACCCAGTACTTC. Its translation is CASSLVGQDQETQYF.

A remark on this clonotype: An end of the junction differs from the germline gene, which may be a read error. This rearrangement joins TRBV7-2 to TRBJ2-7; D may match TRBD1 or TRBD2 (6 bases each). CDR3 length: 13 amino acids. In germline, CDR1 is SGHTA, CDR2 FQGNSA. The CDR3 is CASRLTQEGDSFF. CDR3 nucleotide sequence: TGTGCCAGCAGACTAACTCAAGAGGGGGACTCATTCTTC. Full variable domain (remainder filled in from reference TRBV7-2 and TRBJ2-7): GAGVSQSPSNKVTEKGKDVELRCDPISGHTALYWYRQSLGQGLEFLIYFQGNSAPDKSGLPSDRFSAERTGGSVSTLTIQRTQQEDSAVYLCASRLTQEGDSFFGPGTRLTVT.

The rearrangement uses TRBV10-3 and TRBJ1-5, with no clear D. Between the trimmed V and J ends, which lost 10 bases and 1 base, there was a span of 17 bases. The germline gives CDR1 ENHRY, CDR2 SYGVKD. The CDR3 extends over 15 amino acids. CDR3 coding DNA: TGTGCCACATCCCACGGTAGGGAAAGCAATCAGCCCCAGCATTTT. Translation: CATSHGRESNQPQHF.

This clonotype appeared a few times. V and J are TRBV20-1 and TRBJ2-1, with 12 bases that match TRBD2. CDR1 and CDR2 from the germline V gene are DFQATT and SNEGSKA (reference sequence). This CDR3 is 21 amino acids long. V shed 1 base and J 2 bases; nucleotides not matched to a gene: 18. DNA for the CDR3: TGCAGTGCTAGAGTATTTGGGGGACTAGCGGGTAAACACCAGACCTACAATGAGCAGTTCTTC. Its protein product is CSARVFGGLAGKHQTYNEQFF.

The chain employs TRBV29-1 and TRBJ1-2; no definite D call. Trimming removed 4 bases from V and 4 bases from J, with 10 bases in between. The germline V gene has CDR1 SQVTM and CDR2 ANQGSEA. The CDR3 is 12 amino acids. Here the CDR3 reads CSVAEIFYGYTF. DNA of the CDR3: TGCAGCGTTGCGGAGATCTTCTATGGCTACACCTTC. Looking up the rest from reference TRBV29-1 and TRBJ1-2 gives the full variable domain: SAVISQKPSRDICQRGTSLTIQCQVDSQVTMMFWYRQQPGQSLTLIATANQGSEATYESGFVIDKFPISRPNLTFSTLTVSNMSPEDSSIYLCSVAEIFYGYTFGSGTRLTVV.

The V gene is TRBV10-3, the J gene TRBJ2-7; 10 nucleotides agree with TRBD1. This CDR3 is built from 15 residues. J was trimmed by 2 bases and V by 6 bases; bases with no gene match: 7. CDR1 is ENHRY and CDR2 is SYGVKD in the germline V gene. The CDR3 loop reads CAISGRTGGAYEQYF. In DNA form, the CDR3 reads TGTGCCATCAGCGGGAGGACAGGGGGAGCCTACGAGCAGTACTTC.